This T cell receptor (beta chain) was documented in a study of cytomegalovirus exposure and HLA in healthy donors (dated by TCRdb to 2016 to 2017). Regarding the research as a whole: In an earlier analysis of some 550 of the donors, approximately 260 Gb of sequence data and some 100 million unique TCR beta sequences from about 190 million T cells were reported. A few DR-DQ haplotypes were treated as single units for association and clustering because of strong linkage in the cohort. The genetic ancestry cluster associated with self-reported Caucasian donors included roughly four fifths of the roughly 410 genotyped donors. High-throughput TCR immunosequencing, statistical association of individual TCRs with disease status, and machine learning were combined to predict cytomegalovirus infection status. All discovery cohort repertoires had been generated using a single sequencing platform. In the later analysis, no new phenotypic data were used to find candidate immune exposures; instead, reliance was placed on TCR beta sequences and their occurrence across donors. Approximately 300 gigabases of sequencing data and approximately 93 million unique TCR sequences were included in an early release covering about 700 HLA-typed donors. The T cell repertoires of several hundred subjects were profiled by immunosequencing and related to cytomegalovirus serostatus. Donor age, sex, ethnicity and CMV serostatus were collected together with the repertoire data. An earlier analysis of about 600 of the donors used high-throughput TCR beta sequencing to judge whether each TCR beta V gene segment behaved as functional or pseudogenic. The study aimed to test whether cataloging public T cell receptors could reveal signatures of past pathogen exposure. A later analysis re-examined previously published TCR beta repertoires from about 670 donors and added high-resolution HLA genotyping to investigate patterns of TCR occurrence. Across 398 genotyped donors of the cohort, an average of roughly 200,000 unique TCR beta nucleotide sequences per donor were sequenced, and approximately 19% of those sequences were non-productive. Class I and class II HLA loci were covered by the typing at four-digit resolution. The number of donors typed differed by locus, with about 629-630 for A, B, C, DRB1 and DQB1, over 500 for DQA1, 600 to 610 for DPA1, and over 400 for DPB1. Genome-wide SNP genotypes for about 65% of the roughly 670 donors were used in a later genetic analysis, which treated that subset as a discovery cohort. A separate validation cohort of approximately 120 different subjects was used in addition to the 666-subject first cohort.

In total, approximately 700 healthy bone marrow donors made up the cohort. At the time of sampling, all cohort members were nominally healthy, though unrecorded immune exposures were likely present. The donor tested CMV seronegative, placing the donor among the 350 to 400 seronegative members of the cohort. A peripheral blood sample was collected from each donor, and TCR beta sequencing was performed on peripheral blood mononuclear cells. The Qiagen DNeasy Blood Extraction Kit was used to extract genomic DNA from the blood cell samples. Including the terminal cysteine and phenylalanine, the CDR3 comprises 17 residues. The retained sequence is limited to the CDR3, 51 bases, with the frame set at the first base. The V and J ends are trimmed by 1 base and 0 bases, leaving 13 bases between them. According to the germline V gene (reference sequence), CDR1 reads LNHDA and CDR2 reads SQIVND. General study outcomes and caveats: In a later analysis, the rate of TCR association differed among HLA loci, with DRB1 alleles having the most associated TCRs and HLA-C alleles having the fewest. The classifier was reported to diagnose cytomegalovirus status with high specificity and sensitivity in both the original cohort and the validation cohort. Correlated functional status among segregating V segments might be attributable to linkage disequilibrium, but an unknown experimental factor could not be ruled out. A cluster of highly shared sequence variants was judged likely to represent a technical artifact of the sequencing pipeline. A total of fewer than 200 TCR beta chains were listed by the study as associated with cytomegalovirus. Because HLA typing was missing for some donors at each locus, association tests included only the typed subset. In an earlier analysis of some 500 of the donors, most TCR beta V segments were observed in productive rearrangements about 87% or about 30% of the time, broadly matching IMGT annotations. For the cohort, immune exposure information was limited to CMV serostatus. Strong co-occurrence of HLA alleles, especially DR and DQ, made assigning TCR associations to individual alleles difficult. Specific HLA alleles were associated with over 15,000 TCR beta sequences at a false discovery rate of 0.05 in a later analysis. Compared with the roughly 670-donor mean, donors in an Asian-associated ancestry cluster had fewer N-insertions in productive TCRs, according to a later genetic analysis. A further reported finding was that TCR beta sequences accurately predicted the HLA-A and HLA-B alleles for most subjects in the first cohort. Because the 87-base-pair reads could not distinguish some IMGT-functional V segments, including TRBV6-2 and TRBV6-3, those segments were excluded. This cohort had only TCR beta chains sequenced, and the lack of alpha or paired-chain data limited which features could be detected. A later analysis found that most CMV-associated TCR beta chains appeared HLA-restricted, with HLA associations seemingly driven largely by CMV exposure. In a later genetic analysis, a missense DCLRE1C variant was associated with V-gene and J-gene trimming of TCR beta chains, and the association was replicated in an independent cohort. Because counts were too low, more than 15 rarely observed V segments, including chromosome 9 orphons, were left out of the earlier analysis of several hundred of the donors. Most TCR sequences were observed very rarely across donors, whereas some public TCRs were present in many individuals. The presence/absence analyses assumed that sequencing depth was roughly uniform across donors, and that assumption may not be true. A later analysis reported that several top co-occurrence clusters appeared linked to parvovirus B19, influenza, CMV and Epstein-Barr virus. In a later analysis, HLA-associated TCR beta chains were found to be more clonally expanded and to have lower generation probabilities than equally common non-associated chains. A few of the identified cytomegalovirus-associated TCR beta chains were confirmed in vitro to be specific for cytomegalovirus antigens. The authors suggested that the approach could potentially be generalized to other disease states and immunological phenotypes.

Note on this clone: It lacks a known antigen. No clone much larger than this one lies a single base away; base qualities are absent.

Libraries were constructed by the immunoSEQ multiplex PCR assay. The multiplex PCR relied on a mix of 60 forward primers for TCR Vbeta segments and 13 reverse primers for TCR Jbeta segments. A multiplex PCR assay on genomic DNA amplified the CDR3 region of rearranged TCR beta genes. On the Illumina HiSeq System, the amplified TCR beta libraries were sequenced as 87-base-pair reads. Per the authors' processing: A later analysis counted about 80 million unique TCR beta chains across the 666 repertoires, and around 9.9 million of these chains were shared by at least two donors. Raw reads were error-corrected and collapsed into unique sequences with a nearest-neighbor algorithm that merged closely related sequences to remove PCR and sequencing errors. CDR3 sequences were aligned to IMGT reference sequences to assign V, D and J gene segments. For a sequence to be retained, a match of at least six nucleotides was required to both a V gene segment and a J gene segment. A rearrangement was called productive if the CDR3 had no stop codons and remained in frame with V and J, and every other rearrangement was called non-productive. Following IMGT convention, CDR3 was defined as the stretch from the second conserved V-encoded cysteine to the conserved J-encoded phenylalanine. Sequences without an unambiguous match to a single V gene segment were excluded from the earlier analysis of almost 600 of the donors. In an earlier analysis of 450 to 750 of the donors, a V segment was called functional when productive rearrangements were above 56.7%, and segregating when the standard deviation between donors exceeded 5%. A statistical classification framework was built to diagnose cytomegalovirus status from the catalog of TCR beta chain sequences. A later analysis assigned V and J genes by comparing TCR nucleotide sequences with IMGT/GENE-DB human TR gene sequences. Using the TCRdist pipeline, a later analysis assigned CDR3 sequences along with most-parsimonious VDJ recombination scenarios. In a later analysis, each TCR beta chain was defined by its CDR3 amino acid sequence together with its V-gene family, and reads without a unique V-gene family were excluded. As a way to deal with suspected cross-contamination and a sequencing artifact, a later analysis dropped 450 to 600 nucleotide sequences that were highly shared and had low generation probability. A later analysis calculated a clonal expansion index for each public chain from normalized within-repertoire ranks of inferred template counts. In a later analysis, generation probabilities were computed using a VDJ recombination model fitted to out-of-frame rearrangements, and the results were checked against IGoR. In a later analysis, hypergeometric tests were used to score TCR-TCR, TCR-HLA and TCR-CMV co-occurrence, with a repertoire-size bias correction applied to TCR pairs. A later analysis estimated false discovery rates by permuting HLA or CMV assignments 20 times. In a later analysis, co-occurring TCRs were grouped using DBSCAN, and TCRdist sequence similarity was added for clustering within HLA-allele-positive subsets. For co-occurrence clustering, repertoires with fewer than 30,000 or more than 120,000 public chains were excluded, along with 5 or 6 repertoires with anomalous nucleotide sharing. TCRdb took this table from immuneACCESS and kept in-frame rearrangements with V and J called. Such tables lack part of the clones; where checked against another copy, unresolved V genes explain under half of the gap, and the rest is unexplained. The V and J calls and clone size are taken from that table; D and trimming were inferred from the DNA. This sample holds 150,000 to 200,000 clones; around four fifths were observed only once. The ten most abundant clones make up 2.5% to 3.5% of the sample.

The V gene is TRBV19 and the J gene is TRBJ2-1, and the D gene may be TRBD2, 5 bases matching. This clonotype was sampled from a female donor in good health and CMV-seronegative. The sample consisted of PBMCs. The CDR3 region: CASSIGEFISSYNEQFF. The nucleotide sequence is TGTGCCAGTAGTATAGGGGAGTTCATAAGCTCCTACAATGAGCAGTTCTTC. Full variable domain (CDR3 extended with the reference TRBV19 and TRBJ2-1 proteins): DGGITQSPKYLFRKEGQNVTLSCEQNLNHDAMYWYRQDPGQGLRLIYYSQIVNDFQKGDIAEGYSVSREKKESFPLTVTSAQKNPTAFYLCASSIGEFISSYNEQFFGPGTRLTVL.